This entry concerns a single TCR beta chain. No antigen is known for it. The protocol was immunoSEQ multiplex PCR, while the TCRdb copy is restricted to in-frame clones and leaves out a portion. The sample yields roughly 73,000 clones, roughly 84% seen once. The V gene end was trimmed by 4 bases and the J gene end by 6 bases; junction bases not matched to a gene: 5. The germline V gene has CDR1 SGHDT and CDR2 YYEEEE. CDR3 length equals 13 residues. On cycle 4 day 1 and cycle 7 day 1, as well as at baseline, blood was sampled. This entry comes from a study of OX40 agonist ivuxolimab in advanced cancers. Findings and limits, study-wide: On average, CD8+ T cells had more expanded clones than CD4+. Low normalized T-cell clonal expansion was additionally recorded for some nonresponders.

The V and J genes are TRBV5-6 and TRBJ1-1, with 8 bases fitting TRBD1. The sequence was obtained from an adult with an advanced solid tumor such as melanoma, head and neck, liver or kidney cancer. The sample here was CD4+ or CD8+ T cells sorted from blood, taken in a trial of the OX40 agonist ivuxolimab. Here the CDR3 reads CASSRDRRAEAFF. CDR3 bases: TGTGCCAGCAGCCGGGACAGGCGCGCTGAAGCTTTCTTT.